This T cell receptor (beta chain) was recovered during a study of technical replicates of blood from several donors. The V gene's germline CDR1 is SGHTA and CDR2 FQGTGA. CDR3 length equals 15 residues. The trim removed 1 base at V and 3 bases at J, leaving 2 bases unmatched. Clones were read by immunoSEQ multiplex PCR, and TCRdb kept only the in-frame ones, dropping some. The sample lists around 80,000 clones, about 96% occurring once. The sequenced sample was T cells isolated from PBMCs. This clonotype was obtained from a human donor in good health. The chain is built from TRBV7-3 and TRBJ1-2, with TRBD1 matching over 10 bases. The CDR3 DNA is TGTGCCAGCAGCTTAATTGGACAGGGGGACTATGGCTACACCTTC. This sequence encodes CASSLIGQGDYGYTF.